Sequencing of this TCR beta chain was carried out in a study of CD8 T cells in ankylosing spondylitis. A word on this clonotype: The antigen is not known.

Between the trimmed V and J ends, which lost 6 bases and 6 bases, there was a span of 14 bases. The CDR3 has 13 amino acids. Per the germline V gene, CDR1 is MNHNS and CDR2 is SASEGT. Points from the study as a whole: What seemed typical of ankylosing spondylitis blood was a TCR beta motif built from several highly homologous variants. Disease-associated clonotypes exhibited CD8+ identity and were relatively infrequent in peripheral blood.

Scientists made TCR beta libraries using quantitative 5'-RACE with molecular barcodes. TCRdb reprocessed the 5' RACE reads via MiXCR and lists one record per CDR3 protein. The top ten hold 0.51% of the sample, which has around 770,000 distinct CDR3 sequences, about 11% seen once. This receptor was obtained from a male donor with ankylosing spondylitis. The chain links TRBV6-1 to TRBJ1-1; unclear D gene. The sequenced sample was blood, either unsorted or a sorted T cell fraction (not recorded which). The CDR3 nucleotides are TGTGCCAGCAGCCCCCCCGCTGGGTCTGAAGCTTTCTTT. The encoded protein is CASSPPAGSEAFF.